A single sample is the source of the 8 T cell receptor beta chains below, sequenced in a study of blood T cells in healthy people across ages. A sample-barcoded 5' primer and a J-beta primer mix were used in a second PCR of about 7 to 12 cycles. TCRdb reprocessed the 5' RACE reads with MiXCR, giving one entry per CDR3 protein. The sample has hundreds of thousands of distinct CDR3 sequences, roughly 26% seen once; the top ten hold approximately 15%. Sample: blood. These TCRs come from a woman of 80 years or more in good health.

A remark on this clonotype: This may arise from a read error, as a much more abundant clone is one base away. The V gene is TRBV5-1, the J gene TRBJ1-1, with 10 positions matching TRBD1. CDR1 is SGHRS and CDR2 is YFSETQ in the germline V gene. The V and J ends lost 4 bases and 4 bases, in that order; junction bases with no gene match: 7. The CDR3 is made up of 15 amino acids. This CDR3 is CASSPIGQGGTEAFF. The CDR3 DNA sequence: TGCGCCAGCAGCCCCATAGGACAGGGGGGCACTGAAGCTTTCTTT.

This clonotype has a count of ten or more. This chain connects TRBV7-2 to TRBJ2-5; D is possibly TRBD2 (5 bases). Trimming stripped 5 bases from V and 3 bases from J, with 13 bases between. CDR1 and CDR2 from the germline V gene are SGHTA and FQGNSA. CDR3 length equals 14 residues. CDR3 sequence (DNA): TGTGCCAGCAGCCTATCGAGGGTGGAAGAGACCCAGTACTTC. This encodes CASSLSRVEETQYF.

Worth noting for this clonotype: A much larger clonotype is one base distant, so this may be a read error. The chain is built from TRBV7-9 and TRBJ1-6, with D unclear. Germline CDR1 reads SEHNR; CDR2 reads FQNEAQ (reference sequence). This CDR3 region has 15 residues. Trimming pared 0 bases from V and 6 bases from J, leaving 9 bases between. CDR3 nucleotide sequence: TGTGCCAGCAGCTTAGCGATATGGAGTAATTCACCCCTCCACTTT. It encodes CASSLAIWSNSPLHF. The full variable domain, in which reference TRBV7-9 and TRBJ1-6 provide the parts outside the CDR3, is DTGVSQNPRHKITKRGQNVTFRCDPISEHNRLYWYRQTLGQGPEFLTYFQNEAQLEKSRLLSDRFSAERPKGSFSTLEIQRTEQGDSAMYLCASSLAIWSNSPLHFGNGTRLTVT.

There are a few counts of this clonotype. This chain joins TRBV20-1 and TRBJ1-1; D is possibly TRBD1 (5 bases). The CDR3 sequence is 15 residues long. V lost 0 bases, J lost 5 bases, and 16 bases lay in between. Germline CDR1 reads DFQATT; CDR2 reads SNEGSKA (reference sequence). CDR3 bases: TGCAGTGCTAGAGATCACCGGGGGGGTGGAACTGAAGCTTTCTTT. It is translated as CSARDHRGGGTEAFF.

This clonotype was counted at least ten times. The rearrangement links TRBV11-2 to TRBJ1-6, with D uncertain. Trimming took 2 bases from V and 0 from J, leaving 8 bases between them. The germline V gene encodes CDR1 SGHAT and CDR2 FQNNGV. The CDR3 covers 16 residues. CDR3 nucleotide sequence: TGTGCCAGCAGCTTAAGGTCGAGCTCCTATAATTCACCCCTCCACTTT. This codes for CASSLRSSSYNSPLHF.

The rearrangement links TRBV5-6 to TRBJ2-5; D is ambiguous. Germline V lookup: CDR1 SGHDT, CDR2 YYEEEE. This CDR3 contains 15 residues. V shed 1 base and J shed 1 base, with 11 bases lying between them. Written as DNA, the CDR3 is TGTGCCAGCAGCTTGTCGATTGGCGGCCAAGAGACCCAGTACTTC. Translating it yields CASSLSIGGQETQYF.

This clonotype was recorded at least ten times. The chain employs TRBV7-2 and TRBJ2-1, with 9 bases identical to TRBD1. The germline CDR1 and CDR2 sequences are SGHTA and FQGNSA. The CDR3 has 14 residues. V dropped 6 bases and J dropped 12; count of bases not matched to a gene: 12. The CDR3 region has the DNA TGTGCCAGCAGGCCCACCGGGACAGGGAAAGGGCAGTTCTTC. Protein: CASRPTGTGKGQFF.

With respect to this clonotype: One base away lies a much larger clone, so this may be a sequencing read error. V is TRBV6-2 or TRBV6-3 and J is TRBJ1-4; 7 bases are shared with TRBD1. CDR1 and CDR2 (germline): MNHEY, SVGEGT. CDR3 length equals 17 residues. CDR3 nucleotide sequence: TGTGCCAGCACTCGGGACAGACTTCTTGCAACTAATGAAAAACCGTTTTTT. Translating gives CASTRDRLLATNEKPFF.